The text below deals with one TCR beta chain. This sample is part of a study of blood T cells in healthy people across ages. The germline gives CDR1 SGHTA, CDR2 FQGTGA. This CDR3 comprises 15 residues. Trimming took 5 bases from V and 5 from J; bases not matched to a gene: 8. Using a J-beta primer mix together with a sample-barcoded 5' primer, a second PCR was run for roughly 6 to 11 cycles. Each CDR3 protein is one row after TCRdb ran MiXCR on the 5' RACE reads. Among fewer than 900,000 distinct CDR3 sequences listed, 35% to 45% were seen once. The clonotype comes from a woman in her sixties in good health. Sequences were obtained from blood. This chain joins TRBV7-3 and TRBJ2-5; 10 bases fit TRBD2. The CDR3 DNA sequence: TGTGCCAGCAGCCCCAGCGGGAGGGGCAAGGAGACCCAGTACTTC. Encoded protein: CASSPSGRGKETQYF.